These T cell receptor beta chains were read from a single sample in a study of shared clonotypes between healthy human individuals. Sequencing was performed with immunoSEQ multiplex PCR; in TCRdb, only in-frame clones are kept and a portion is missing. This repertoire shows roughly 2.6 million clones, roughly nine tenths found once; its top ten account for over 0.12%. Sequences were obtained from naive CD4+ T cells sorted from blood. The receptors shown here come from a young man in good health. CDR3s include the opening cysteine and the closing phenylalanine or tryptophan. The D gene is left open where the match is weak. Clone size, where shown, is once, few, many, or a class for clones that have expanded.

v_gene	abundance	d_gene	j_gene	CDR3aa	CDR3nt
TRBV29-1	NA	NA	TRBJ2-1	CSVAGKLLPNNEQFF	TGCAGCGTCGCCGGGAAGCTTCTACCCAACAATGAGCAGTTCTTC
TRBV6-6	NA	NA	TRBJ2-6	CASGAVSSGANVLTF	TGTGCCAGCGGGGCAGTTTCCTCTGGGGCCAACGTCCTGACTTTC
TRBV23-1	NA	NA	TRBJ2-5	CASSQTGTQETQYF	TGCGCCAGCAGTCAAACTGGCACCCAAGAGACCCAGTACTTC
TRBV30	few	NA	TRBJ1-4	CAWSKTVTNEKLFF	TGTGCCTGGAGTAAGACAGTCACTAATGAAAAACTGTTTTTT
TRBV6-1	NA	NA	TRBJ1-5	CASNNNQPQHF	TGTGCCAGCAATAACAATCAGCCCCAGCATTTT
TRBV10-3	NA	NA	TRBJ2-5	CAISDGTQETQYF	TGTGCCATCAGTGACGGCACACAAGAGACCCAGTACTTC
TRBV15	NA	TRBD1	TRBJ2-5	CATSRVTGDETQYF	TGTGCCACCAGCAGAGTCACAGGGGACGAGACCCAGTACTTC
TRBV5-1	NA	NA	TRBJ1-4	CASSLERNEKLFF	TGCGCCAGCAGCTTGGAGAGAAACGAAAAACTGTTTTTT
TRBV7-8	NA	NA	TRBJ1-2	CASSFGVQGGYTF	TGTGCCAGCAGCTTCGGGGTTCAGGGAGGCTACACCTTC
TRBV11-2	NA	NA	TRBJ2-5	CASSLDRGQETQYF	TGTGCCAGCAGCTTAGATAGGGGGCAAGAGACCCAGTACTTC
TRBV10-3	NA	NA	TRBJ1-2	CATRPGTGNYGYTF	TGTGCCACGCGTCCCGGGACGGGGAACTATGGCTACACCTTC
TRBV5-1	few	NA	TRBJ1-2	CASSLAEGGYGYTF	TGCGCCAGCAGCTTGGCCGAAGGGGGCTATGGCTACACCTTC
TRBV5-3	NA	TRBD2	TRBJ2-2	CATTPQEGGRVAGELFF	TGTGCCACCACGCCCCAGGAGGGCGGGAGGGTAGCCGGGGAGCTGTTTTTT
TRBV6-1	NA	NA	TRBJ1-6	CASIGNSPLHF	TGTGCCAGCATCGGGAATTCACCCCTCCACTTT
TRBV5-1	NA	TRBD1	TRBJ1-1	CASSLRQGLNTEAFF	TGCGCCAGCAGCTTAAGACAGGGGTTGAACACTGAAGCTTTCTTT
TRBV6-6	NA	NA	TRBJ2-3	CASGTEDTQYF	TGTGCCAGCGGGACTGAAGATACGCAGTATTTT
TRBV6-1	NA	NA	TRBJ1-2	CASTPPDGYGYTF	TGTGCCAGCACACCACCGGACGGCTATGGCTACACCTTC
TRBV18	NA	TRBD2	TRBJ2-1	CASSPGLALYNEQFF	TGTGCCAGCTCACCTGGACTAGCGCTTTACAATGAGCAGTTCTTC
TRBV28	NA	NA	TRBJ1-5	CASRPGVQPQHF	TGTGCCAGCAGGCCAGGGGTTCAGCCCCAGCATTTT
TRBV2	NA	TRBD2	TRBJ2-2	CASSEGRVLNTGELFF	TGTGCCAGCAGTGAGGGGAGGGTCTTAAACACCGGGGAGCTGTTTTTT
TRBV7-2	NA	NA	TRBJ2-7	CASSLSWKGISEQYF	TGTGCCAGCAGCTTGTCTTGGAAGGGTATATCCGAGCAGTACTTC
TRBV9	NA	TRBD1	TRBJ1-3	CASSGRDRGSSVSGNTIYF	TGTGCCAGCAGCGGCCGGGACAGGGGGTCTTCCGTCTCTGGAAACACCATATATTTT
TRBV11-3	NA	TRBD1	TRBJ2-7	CASSGRQGKQYF	TGTGCCAGCAGCGGGCGACAGGGAAAGCAGTACTTC
TRBV27	NA	TRBD1	TRBJ2-7	CASSLTGGVWQYF	TGTGCCAGCAGCCTTACAGGGGGAGTGTGGCAGTACTTC
TRBV10-3	NA	TRBD1	TRBJ1-1	CAISDRGITEAFF	TGTGCCATCAGCGACAGGGGAATCACTGAAGCTTTCTTT
TRBV7-9	NA	TRBD2	TRBJ2-5	CASSLDSGRGQTQYF	TGTGCCAGCAGCTTAGATAGCGGGAGGGGACAGACCCAGTACTTC
TRBV7-2	once	NA	TRBJ2-5	CASSYRETQYF	TGTGCCAGCAGCTATCGAGAGACCCAGTACTTC
TRBV5-1	NA	TRBD1	TRBJ1-2	CASRQDPGQGRGYTF	TGCGCCAGCAGACAAGATCCAGGACAGGGACGTGGCTACACCTTC
TRBV6-5	NA	NA	TRBJ2-7	CASSYGDATYEQYF	TGTGCCAGCAGCTACGGGGACGCGACCTACGAGCAGTACTTC
TRBV10-1	NA	NA	TRBJ2-7	CASTRDTTVVSYEQYF	TGCGCCAGCACTAGAGACACTACGGTGGTCTCCTACGAGCAGTACTTC
TRBV7-3	NA	NA	TRBJ2-3	CASSRSGSTDTQYF	TGTGCCAGCAGCCGTAGCGGCAGCACAGATACGCAGTATTTT
TRBV29-1	NA	TRBD2	TRBJ2-1	CSVGRLASYNEQFF	TGCAGCGTTGGTAGACTAGCGAGCTACAATGAGCAGTTCTTC
TRBV10-3	NA	NA	TRBJ2-2	CAISAGPTNTGELFF	TGTGCCATCAGTGCTGGTCCCACGAACACCGGGGAGCTGTTTTTT
TRBV6-1	NA	TRBD1	TRBJ1-2	CASSRDRGGGYTF	TGTGCCAGCAGTCGGGACAGGGGAGGAGGCTACACCTTC
TRBV5-1	NA	TRBD1	TRBJ1-3	CASSPGQSNTIYF	TGCGCCAGCAGCCCGGGACAGTCAAACACCATATATTTT
TRBV7-2	NA	NA	TRBJ1-5	CASSHQTGQYQPQHF	TGTGCCAGCAGCCACCAGACAGGCCAGTATCAGCCCCAGCATTTT
TRBV25-1	NA	NA	TRBJ2-7	CASSESYREQYF	TGTGCCAGCAGTGAATCATATCGGGAGCAGTACTTC
TRBV19	NA	NA	TRBJ2-2	CASSIDRNTGELFF	TGTGCCAGTAGCATAGACAGAAATACCGGGGAGCTGTTTTTT
TRBV4-3	NA	NA	TRBJ2-3	CASSHGQRTDTQYF	TGCGCCAGCAGCCATGGACAGCGGACAGATACGCAGTATTTT
TRBV18	NA	NA	TRBJ1-6	CASSPVGQAGSPLHF	TGTGCCAGCTCACCAGTTGGGCAGGCGGGATCACCCCTCCACTTT